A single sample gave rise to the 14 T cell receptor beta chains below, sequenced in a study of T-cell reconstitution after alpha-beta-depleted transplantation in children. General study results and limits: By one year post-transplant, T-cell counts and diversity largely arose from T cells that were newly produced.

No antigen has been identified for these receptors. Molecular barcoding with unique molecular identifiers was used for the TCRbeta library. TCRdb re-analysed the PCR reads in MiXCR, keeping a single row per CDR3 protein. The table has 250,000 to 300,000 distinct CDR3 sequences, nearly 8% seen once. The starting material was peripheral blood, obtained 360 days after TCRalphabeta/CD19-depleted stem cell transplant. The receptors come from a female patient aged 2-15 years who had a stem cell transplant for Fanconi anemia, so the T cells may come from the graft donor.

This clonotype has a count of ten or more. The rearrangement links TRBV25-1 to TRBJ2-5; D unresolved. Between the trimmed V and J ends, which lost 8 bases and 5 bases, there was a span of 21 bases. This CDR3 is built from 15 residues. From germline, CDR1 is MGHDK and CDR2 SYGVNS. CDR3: CASGKLDGLSETQYF. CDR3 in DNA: TGTGCCAGCGGAAAGTTGGACGGCCTATCGGAGACCCAGTACTTC.

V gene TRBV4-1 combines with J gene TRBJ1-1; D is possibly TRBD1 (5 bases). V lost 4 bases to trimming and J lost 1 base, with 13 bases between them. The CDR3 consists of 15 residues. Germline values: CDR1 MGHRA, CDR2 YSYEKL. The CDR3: CASSRIGAKNTEAFF. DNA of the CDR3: TGCGCCAGCAGCCGTATAGGGGCTAAGAACACTGAAGCTTTCTTT.

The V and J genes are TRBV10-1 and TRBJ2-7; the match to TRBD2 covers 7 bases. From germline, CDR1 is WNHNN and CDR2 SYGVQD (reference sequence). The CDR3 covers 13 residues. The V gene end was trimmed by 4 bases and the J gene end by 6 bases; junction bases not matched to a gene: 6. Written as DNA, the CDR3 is TGCGCCAGCAGTGTGGGAGGGAGCCGCGAGCAGTACTTC. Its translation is CASSVGGSREQYF.

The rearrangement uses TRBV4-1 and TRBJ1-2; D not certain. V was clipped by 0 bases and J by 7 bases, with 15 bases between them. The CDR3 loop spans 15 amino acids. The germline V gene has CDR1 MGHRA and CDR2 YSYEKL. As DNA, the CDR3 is TGCGCCAGCAGCCAAGACTCGGGAGTAACGGTTGGCTACACCTTC. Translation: CASSQDSGVTVGYTF.

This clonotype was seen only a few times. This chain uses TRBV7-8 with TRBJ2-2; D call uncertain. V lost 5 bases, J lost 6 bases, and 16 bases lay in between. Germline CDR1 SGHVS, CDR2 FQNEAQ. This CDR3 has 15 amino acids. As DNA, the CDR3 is TGTGCCAGCAGCCCCTCTCGGGTCAAGGCCGGGGAGCTGTTTTTT. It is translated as CASSPSRVKAGELFF.

The CDR3 DNA is TGTGCCAGCAGCCAAGCCCAACCTGGGGACGAGCAGTACTTC. Protein sequence: CASSQAQPGDEQYF. The chain links TRBV3-1 to TRBJ2-7, with D unresolved. CDR1 and CDR2 (germline): LGHDT, YNNKEL (reference sequence). V lost 1 base to trimming and J lost 5 bases, with 12 bases between them. This CDR3 is 14 amino acids long.

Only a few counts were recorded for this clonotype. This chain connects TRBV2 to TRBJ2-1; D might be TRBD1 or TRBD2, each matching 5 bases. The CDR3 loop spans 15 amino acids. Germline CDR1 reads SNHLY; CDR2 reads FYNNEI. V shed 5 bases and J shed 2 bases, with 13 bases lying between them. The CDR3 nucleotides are TGTGCCAGCAGTAAGGGGCCGAGGGCCTACAATGAGCAGTTCTTC. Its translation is CASSKGPRAYNEQFF.

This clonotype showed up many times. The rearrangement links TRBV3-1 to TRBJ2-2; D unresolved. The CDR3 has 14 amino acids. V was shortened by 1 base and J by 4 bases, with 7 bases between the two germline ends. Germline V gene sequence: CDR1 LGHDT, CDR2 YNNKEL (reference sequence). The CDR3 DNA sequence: TGTGCCAGCAGCCAAGTGGATTCCACCGGGGAGCTGTTTTTT. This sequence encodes CASSQVDSTGELFF.

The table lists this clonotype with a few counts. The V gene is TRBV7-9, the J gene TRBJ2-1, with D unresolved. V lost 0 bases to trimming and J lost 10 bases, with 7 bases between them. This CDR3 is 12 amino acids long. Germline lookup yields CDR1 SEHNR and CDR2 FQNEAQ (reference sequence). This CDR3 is CASSLAVSEQFF. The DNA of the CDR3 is TGTGCCAGCAGCTTAGCCGTGTCAGAGCAGTTCTTC.

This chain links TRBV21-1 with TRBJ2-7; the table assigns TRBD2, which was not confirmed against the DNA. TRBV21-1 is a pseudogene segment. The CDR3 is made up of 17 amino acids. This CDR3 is CASLGTSGRWDLCEQYF. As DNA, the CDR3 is TGTGCCAGCCTCGGGACTAGCGGGAGATGGGACCTTTGCGAGCAGTACTTC.

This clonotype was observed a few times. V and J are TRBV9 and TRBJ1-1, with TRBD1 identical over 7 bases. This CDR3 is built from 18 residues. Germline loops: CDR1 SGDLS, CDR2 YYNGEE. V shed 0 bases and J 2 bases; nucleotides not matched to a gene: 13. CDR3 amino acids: CASSVEEGARWKNTEAFF. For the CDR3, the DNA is TGTGCCAGCAGCGTAGAGGAGGGGGCGCGGTGGAAAAACACTGAAGCTTTCTTT.

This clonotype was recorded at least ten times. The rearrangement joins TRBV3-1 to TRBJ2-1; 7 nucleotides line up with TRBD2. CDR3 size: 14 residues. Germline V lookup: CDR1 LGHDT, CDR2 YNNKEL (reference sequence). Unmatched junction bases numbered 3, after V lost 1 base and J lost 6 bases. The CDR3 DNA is TGTGCCAGCAGCCAAGGGGCGGGGGTCAATGAGCAGTTCTTC. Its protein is CASSQGAGVNEQFF.

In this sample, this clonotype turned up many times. CDR3: CASSLGAGTSGFYEQYF. The CDR3 coding sequence is TGTGCCAGCAGTTTGGGAGCCGGGACTAGCGGCTTCTACGAGCAGTACTTC. V usage is TRBV12-3 or TRBV12-4 and J usage is TRBJ2-7, with TRBD2 matching over 11 bases. CDR3 length equals 17 residues. The trim removed 3 bases at V and 3 bases at J, leaving 10 bases unmatched.

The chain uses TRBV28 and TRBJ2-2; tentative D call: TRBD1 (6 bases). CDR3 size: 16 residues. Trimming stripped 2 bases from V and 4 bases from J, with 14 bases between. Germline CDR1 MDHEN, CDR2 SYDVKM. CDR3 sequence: CASSLGQGRSTGELFF. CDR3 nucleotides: TGTGCCAGCAGTTTAGGGCAGGGGCGCTCCACCGGGGAGCTGTTTTTT.